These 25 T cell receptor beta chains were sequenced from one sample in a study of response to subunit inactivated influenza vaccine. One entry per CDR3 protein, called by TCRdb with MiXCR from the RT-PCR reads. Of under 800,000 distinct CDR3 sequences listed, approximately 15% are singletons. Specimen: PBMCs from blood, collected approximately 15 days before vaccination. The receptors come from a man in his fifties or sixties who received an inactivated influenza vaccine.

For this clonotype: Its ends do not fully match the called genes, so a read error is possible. The CDR3 is CASIVRSGGPGTGELFF. CDR3 in DNA: TGTGCCAGCATCGTAAGATCTGGGGGGCCGGGCACCGGGGAGCTGTTTTTT. The J gene is TRBJ2-2, the V gene TRBV9; D may be TRBD1 or TRBD2 (6 bases each). The CDR3 is made up of 17 amino acids. Germline CDR1 is SGDLS and CDR2 is YYNGEE. Drawing the rest from reference TRBV9 and TRBJ2-2, the complete variable domain is DSGVTQTPKHLITATGQRVTLRCSPRSGDLSVYWYQQSLDQGLQFLIQYYNGEERAKGNILERFSAQQFPDLHSELNLSSLELGDSALYFCASIVRSGGPGTGELFFGEGSRLTVL.

As DNA, the CDR3 is TGTGCCAGCAGTACTGGGATTTGGGCCAACGTCCTGACTTTC. Its protein product is CASSTGIWANVLTF. The chain combines TRBV12-3 or TRBV12-4 with TRBJ2-6; D not resolved. The CDR3 is 14 residues long. Deletions cut 5 bases from V and 5 bases from J, with 10 bases between.

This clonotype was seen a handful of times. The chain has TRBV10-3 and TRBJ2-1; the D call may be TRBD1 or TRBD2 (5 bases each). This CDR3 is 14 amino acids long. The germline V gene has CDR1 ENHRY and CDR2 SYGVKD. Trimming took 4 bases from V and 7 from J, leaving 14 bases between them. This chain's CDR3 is CAISGWGSNNEQFF. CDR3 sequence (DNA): TGTGCCATCAGTGGTTGGGGGAGTAATAATGAGCAGTTCTTC.

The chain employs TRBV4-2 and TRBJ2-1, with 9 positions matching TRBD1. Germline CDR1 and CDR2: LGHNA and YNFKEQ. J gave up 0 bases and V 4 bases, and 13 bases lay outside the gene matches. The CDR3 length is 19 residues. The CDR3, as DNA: TGTGCCAGCAGCCCGAGGGCCACAGGGGGCGTCACCTCCTACAATGAGCAGTTCTTC. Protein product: CASSPRATGGVTSYNEQFF.

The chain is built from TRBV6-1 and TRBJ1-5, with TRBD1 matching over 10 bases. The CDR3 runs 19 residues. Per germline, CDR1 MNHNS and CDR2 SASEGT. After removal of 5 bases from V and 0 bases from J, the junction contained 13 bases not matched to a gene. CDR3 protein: CASSPKGDRGRHSNQPQHF. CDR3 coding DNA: TGTGCCAGCAGTCCAAAGGGGGACAGGGGACGCCATAGCAATCAGCCCCAGCATTTT.

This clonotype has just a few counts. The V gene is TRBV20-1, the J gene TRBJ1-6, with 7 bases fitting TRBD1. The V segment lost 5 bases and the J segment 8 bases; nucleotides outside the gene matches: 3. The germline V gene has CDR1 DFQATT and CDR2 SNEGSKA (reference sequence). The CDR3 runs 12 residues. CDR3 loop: CSAQDRDSPLHF. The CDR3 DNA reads TGCAGTGCTCAAGACAGGGATTCACCCCTCCACTTT.

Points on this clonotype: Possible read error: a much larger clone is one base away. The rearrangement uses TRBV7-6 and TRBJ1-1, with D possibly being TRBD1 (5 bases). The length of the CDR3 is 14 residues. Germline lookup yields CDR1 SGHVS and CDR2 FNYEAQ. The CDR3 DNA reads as TGTACCAGCAGCTCTGGGACGGGCGTCACTGAAGCTTTCTTT. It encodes CTSSSGTGVTEAFF. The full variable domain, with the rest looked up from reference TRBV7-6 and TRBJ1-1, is GAGVSQSPRYKVTKRGQDVALRCDPISGHVSLYWYRQALGQGPEFLTYFNYEAQQDKSGLPNDRFSAERPEGSISTLTIQRTEQRDSAMYRCTSSSGTGVTEAFFGQGTRLTVV.

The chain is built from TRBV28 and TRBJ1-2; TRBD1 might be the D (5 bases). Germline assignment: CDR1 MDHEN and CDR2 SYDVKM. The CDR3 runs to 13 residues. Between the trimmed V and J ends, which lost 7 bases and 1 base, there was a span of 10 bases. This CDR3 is CASTTGLNYGYTF. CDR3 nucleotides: TGTGCCAGCACCACGGGACTTAACTATGGCTACACCTTC.

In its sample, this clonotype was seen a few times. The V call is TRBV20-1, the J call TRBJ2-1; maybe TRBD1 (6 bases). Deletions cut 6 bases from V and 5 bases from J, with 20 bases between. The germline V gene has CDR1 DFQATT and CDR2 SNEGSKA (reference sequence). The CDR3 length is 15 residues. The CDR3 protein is CSASTGSGGNNEQFF. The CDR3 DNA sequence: TGCAGTGCAAGCACAGGGTCAGGAGGAAACAATGAGCAGTTCTTC.

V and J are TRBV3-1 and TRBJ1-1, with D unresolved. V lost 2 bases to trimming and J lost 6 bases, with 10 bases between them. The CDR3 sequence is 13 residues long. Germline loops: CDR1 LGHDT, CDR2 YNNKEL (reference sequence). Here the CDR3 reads CASSQNDYSEAFF. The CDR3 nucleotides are TGTGCCAGCAGCCAAAACGACTACTCTGAAGCTTTCTTT.

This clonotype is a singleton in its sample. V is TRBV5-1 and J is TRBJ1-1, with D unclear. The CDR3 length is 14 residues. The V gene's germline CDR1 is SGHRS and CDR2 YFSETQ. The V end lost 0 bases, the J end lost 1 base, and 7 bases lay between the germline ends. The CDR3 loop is CASSLGKANTEAFF. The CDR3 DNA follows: TGCGCCAGCAGCTTGGGGAAGGCGAACACTGAAGCTTTCTTT.

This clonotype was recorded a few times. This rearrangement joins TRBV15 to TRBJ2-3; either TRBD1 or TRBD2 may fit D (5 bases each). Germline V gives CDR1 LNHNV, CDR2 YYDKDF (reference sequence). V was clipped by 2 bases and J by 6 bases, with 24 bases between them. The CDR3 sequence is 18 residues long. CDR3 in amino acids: CATSRSQRSTGRGDTQYF. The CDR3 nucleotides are TGTGCCACCAGCAGAAGTCAGCGGTCTACAGGCCGTGGGGATACGCAGTATTTT.

Written as DNA, the CDR3 is TGTGCCAGCAGCTTCAGTGCGGGCACCGGGGAGCTGTTTTTT. Translated: CASSFSAGTGELFF. The chain joins TRBV7-6 to TRBJ2-2, with D possibly matching TRBD2 (5 bases). The germline gives CDR1 SGHVS, CDR2 FNYEAQ. The CDR3 contains 14 residues. The V end was cut by 3 bases, the J end by 4 bases, with 9 bases between.

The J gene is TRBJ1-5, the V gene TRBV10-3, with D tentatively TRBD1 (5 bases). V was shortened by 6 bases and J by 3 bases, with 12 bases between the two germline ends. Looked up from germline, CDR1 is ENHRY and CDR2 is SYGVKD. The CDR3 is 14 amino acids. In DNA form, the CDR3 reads TGTGCCATCAGCCGGGACGGCGTCAATCAGCCCCAGCATTTT. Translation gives CAISRDGVNQPQHF.

The DNA of the CDR3 is TGTGCCACCAGCAGAGAGACTCCGGGGGGCTACACCTTC. This gives the protein CATSRETPGGYTF. J is TRBJ1-2 and V is TRBV15; D uncertain. This CDR3 has 13 residues. Germline values: CDR1 LNHNV, CDR2 YYDKDF (reference sequence). V dropped 0 bases and J dropped 8 bases, with 10 bases sitting between them.

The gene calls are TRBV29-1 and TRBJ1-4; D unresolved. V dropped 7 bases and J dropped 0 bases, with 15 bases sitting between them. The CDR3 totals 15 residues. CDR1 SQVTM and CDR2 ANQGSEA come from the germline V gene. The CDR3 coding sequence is TGCAGCGCTACCGGGCACAGTGCAACTAATGAAAAACTGTTTTTT. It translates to CSATGHSATNEKLFF.

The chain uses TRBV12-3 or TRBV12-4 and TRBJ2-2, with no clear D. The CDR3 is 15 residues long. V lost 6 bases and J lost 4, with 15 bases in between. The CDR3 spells CASSIDTSLTGELFF. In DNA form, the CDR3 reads TGTGCCAGCAGCATTGACACGAGCCTCACCGGGGAGCTGTTTTTT.

CDR3 sequence reads: CASRTATMVGYEQYF. The CDR3, as DNA: TGTGCCAGCAGAACAGCGACAATGGTGGGTTACGAGCAGTACTTC. This rearrangement joins TRBV28 to TRBJ2-7; D is ambiguous. The V gene's germline CDR1 is MDHEN and CDR2 SYDVKM. The CDR3 has 15 residues. V lost 6 bases, J lost 4 bases, and 19 bases lay in between. Filled out from reference TRBV28 and TRBJ2-7, the complete variable domain reads DVKVTQSSRYLVKRTGEKVFLECVQDMDHENMFWYRQDPGLGLRLIYFSYDVKMKEKGDIPEGYSVSREKKERFSLILESASTNQTSMYLCASRTATMVGYEQYFGPGTRLTVT.

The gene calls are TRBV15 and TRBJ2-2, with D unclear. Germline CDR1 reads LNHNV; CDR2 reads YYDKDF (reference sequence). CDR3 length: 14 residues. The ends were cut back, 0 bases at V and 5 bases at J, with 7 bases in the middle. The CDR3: CATSRDWGTGELFF. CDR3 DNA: TGTGCCACCAGCAGAGATTGGGGAACCGGGGAGCTGTTTTTT.

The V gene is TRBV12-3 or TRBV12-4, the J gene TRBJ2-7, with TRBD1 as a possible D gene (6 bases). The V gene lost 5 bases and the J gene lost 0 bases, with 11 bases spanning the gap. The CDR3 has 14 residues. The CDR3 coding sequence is TGTGCCAGCAGTCGACAGGCTAGCTCCTACGAGCAGTACTTC. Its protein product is CASSRQASSYEQYF.

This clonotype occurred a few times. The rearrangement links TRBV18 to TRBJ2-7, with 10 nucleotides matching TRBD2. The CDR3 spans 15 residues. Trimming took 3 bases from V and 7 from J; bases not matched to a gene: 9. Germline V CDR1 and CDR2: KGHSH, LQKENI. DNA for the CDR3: TGTGCCAGCTCACCGTCTAGCGGGAGCGTGGGTGAGCAGTACTTC. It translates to CASSPSSGSVGEQYF.

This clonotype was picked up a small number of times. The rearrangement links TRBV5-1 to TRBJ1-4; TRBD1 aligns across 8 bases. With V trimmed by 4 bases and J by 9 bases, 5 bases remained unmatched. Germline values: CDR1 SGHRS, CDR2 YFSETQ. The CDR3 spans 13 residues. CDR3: CASSIGQGKKLFF. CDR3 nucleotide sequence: TGCGCCAGCAGCATCGGACAGGGCAAAAAACTGTTTTTT.

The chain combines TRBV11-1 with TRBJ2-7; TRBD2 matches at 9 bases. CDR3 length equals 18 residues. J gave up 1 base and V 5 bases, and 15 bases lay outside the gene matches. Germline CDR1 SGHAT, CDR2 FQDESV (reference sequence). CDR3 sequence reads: CASSPLGASGVTSYEQYF. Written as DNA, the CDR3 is TGTGCCAGCAGCCCCCTCGGGGCTAGCGGGGTAACTTCCTACGAGCAGTACTTC.

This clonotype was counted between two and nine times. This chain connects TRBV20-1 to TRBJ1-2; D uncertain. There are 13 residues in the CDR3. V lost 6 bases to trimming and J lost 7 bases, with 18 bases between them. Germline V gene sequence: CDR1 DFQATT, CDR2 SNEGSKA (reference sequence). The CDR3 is CSADTGLWSGYTF. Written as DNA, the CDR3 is TGCAGTGCCGACACCGGGTTATGGAGTGGCTACACCTTC.

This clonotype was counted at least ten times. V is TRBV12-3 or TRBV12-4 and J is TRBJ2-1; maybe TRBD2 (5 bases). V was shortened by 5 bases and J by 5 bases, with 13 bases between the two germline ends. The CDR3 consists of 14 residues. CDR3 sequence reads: CASSPLGSDNEQFF. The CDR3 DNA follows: TGTGCCAGCAGTCCCTTGGGGAGTGACAATGAGCAGTTCTTC.